This T cell receptor (beta chain) was recorded in a study of blood T cell repertoires in COVID-19. Study-level information: Sources were T cells, B-cell-depleted T cells, or PBMCs; the material itself was cDNA or gDNA.

Germline CDR1 is LGHNA and CDR2 is YNFKEQ. Trimming pared 5 bases from V and 0 bases from J, leaving 17 bases between. CDR3 length equals 17 residues. This clone was detected once. Methods used by the authors: Using reference gene primer amplification, nucleated cell counts were estimated. Data came from immunoSEQ multiplex PCR; TCRdb stores just in-frame clones and leaves some out. V and J calls and clone size follow that table, whereas D and trimming were derived from the DNA. The sample lists some 180,000 clones, about 80% occurring once. The rearrangement uses TRBV4-2 and TRBJ1-3; D remains ambiguous. The sample taken for sequencing was peripheral blood. The TCR comes from a man aged 60-69 years with acute or convalescent COVID-19. CDR3 sequence: CASSDSVIVGSGNTIYF. CDR3 nucleotides: TGTGCCAGCAGCGATAGTGTGATTGTCGGCTCTGGAAACACCATATATTTT.